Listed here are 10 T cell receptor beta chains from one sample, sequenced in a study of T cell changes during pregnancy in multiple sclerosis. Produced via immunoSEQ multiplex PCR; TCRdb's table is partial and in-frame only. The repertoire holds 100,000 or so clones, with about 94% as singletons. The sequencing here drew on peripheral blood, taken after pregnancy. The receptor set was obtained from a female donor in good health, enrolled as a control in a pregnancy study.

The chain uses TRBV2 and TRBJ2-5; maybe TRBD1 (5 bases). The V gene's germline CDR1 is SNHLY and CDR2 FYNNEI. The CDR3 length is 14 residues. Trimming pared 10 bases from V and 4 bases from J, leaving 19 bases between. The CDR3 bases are TGTGCCACGCAAAAGCAGGGCTGGGGAGAGACCCAGTACTTC. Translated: CATQKQGWGETQYF.

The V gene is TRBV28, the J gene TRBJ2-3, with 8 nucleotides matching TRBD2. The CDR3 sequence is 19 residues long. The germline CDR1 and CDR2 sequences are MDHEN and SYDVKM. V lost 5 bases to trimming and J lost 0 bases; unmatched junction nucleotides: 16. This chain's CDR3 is CASSTPPVGTRLSTDTQYF. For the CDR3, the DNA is TGTGCCAGCAGTACTCCTCCGGTTGGGACTAGACTTAGCACAGATACGCAGTATTTT.

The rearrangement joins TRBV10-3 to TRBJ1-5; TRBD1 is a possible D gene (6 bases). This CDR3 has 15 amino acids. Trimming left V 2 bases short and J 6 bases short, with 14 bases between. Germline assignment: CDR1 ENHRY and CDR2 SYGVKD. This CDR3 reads CAISESGGLGQPQHF. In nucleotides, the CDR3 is TGTGCCATCAGTGAGAGTGGGGGCCTAGGTCAGCCCCAGCATTTT.

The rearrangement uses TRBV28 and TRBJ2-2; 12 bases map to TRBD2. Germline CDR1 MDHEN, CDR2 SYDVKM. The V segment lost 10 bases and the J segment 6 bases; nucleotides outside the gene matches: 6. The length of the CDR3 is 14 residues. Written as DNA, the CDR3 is TGTGCCACCCTGGGACTAGCGGGCCCCGGGGAGCTGTTTTTT. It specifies CATLGLAGPGELFF.

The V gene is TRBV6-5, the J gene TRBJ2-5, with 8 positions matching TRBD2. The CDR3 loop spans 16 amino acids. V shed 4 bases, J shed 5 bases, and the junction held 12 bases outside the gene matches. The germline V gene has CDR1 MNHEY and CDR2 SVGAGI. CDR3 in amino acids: CASSSNRPGGLETQYF. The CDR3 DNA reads TGTGCCAGCAGTTCGAATCGACCGGGGGGGTTGGAGACCCAGTACTTC.

The CDR3 protein is CATSRGRNQPQHF. In DNA, the CDR3 is TGTGCCACCAGCAGAGGCAGGAATCAGCCCCAGCATTTT. The chain carries TRBV15 and TRBJ1-5; D is unclear. V lost 1 base, J lost 4 bases, and 5 bases lay in between. Germline CDR1 is LNHNV and CDR2 is YYDKDF (reference sequence). The CDR3 is 13 amino acids.

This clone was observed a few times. The CDR3 nucleotides read TGTGCCAGCAGTCCAGGACTGTCGACAGATACGCAGTATTTT. This translates into CASSPGLSTDTQYF. The rearrangement joins TRBV6-4 to TRBJ2-3, with D perhaps TRBD2 (5 bases). V was trimmed by 5 bases and J by 3 bases, leaving 12 bases between them. Germline loops: CDR1 MRHNA, CDR2 SNTAGT. CDR3 length: 14 amino acids.

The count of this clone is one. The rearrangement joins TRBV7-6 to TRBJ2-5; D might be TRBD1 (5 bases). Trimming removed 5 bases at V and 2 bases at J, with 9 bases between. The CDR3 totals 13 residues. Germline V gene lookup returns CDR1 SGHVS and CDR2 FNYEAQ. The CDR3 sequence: CASSIRQQETQYF. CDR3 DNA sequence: TGTGCCAGCAGCATCCGACAGCAAGAGACCCAGTACTTC.

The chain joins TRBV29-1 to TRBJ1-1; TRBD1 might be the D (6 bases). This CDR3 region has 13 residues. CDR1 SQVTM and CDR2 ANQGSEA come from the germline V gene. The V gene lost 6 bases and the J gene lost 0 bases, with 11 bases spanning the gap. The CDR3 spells CSVKQGMNTEAFF. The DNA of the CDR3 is TGCAGCGTGAAACAGGGAATGAACACTGAAGCTTTCTTT. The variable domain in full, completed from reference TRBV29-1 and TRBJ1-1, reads SAVISQKPSRDICQRGTSLTIQCQVDSQVTMMFWYRQQPGQSLTLIATANQGSEATYESGFVIDKFPISRPNLTFSTLTVSNMSPEDSSIYLCSVKQGMNTEAFFGQGTRLTVV.

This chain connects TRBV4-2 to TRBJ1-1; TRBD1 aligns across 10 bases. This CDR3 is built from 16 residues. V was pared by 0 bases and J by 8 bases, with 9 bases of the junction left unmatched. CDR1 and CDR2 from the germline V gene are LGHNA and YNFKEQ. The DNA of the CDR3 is TGTGCCAGCAGCCAAGATTTTGAGACAGGGGGCGCAGAAGCTTTCTTT. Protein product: CASSQDFETGGAEAFF.